Below, one T cell receptor beta chain is given with its context. In terms of age and location, participants ranged from about 18 to 90 years and lived in about two dozen US areas. The sample comes from a study of blood T cell repertoires in COVID-19. Study details: The cDNA or gDNA used as material had been derived from T cells, B-cell-depleted T cells, or PBMCs.

In the original workflow: Reference gene primers were amplified, and this amplification served to estimate nucleated cell counts. The data were produced by immunoSEQ multiplex PCR, yet TCRdb's version contains in-frame clones alone and is incomplete. V and J calls and clone size follow that table, whereas D and trimming were derived from the DNA. This table holds 260,000 or so clones, 85% found once. The junction had 1 base not matched to a gene; V was cut back by 1 base and J by 2 bases. The CDR3 has 14 amino acids. CDR1 SGHNT and CDR2 YYREEE come from the germline V gene (reference sequence). The clonotype comes from a woman in her forties or fifties who had recovered from COVID-19. The chain links TRBV5-4 to TRBJ1-1, with 8 bases matching TRBD1. The material sequenced was PBMCs or T cells enriched from blood (not recorded which). The CDR3 loop is CASSLQGANTEAFF. The CDR3 coding sequence is TGTGCCAGCAGCTTGCAGGGGGCCAACACTGAAGCTTTCTTT. Looking up the rest from reference TRBV5-4 and TRBJ1-1 gives the full variable domain: ETGVTQSPTHLIKTRGQQVTLRCSSQSGHNTVSWYQQALGQGPQFIFQYYREEENGRGNFPPRFSGLQFPNYSSELNVNALELDDSALYLCASSLQGANTEAFFGQGTRLTVV.